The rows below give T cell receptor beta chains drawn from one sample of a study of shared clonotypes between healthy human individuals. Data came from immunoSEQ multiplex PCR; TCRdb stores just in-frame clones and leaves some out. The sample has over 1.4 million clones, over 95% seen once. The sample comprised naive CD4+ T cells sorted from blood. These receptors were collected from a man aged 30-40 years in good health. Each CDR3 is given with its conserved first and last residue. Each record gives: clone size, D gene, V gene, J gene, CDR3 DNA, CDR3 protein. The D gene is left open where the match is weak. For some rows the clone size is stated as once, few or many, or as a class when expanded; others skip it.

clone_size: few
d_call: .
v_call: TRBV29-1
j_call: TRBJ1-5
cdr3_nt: TGCAGCGTTGAAGCGCAGGGCGGGGGTCAGCCCCAGCATTTT
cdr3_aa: CSVEAQGGGQPQHF

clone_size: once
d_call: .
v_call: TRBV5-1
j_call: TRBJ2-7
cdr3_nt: TGCGCCAGCGGGCTGGACCCCCGTTCCTACGAGCAGTACTTC
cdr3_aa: CASGLDPRSYEQYF

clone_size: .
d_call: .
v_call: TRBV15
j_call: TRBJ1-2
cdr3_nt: TGTGCCACCAGCGGGTTCTGGGGGGCGAAGACTAACTATGGCTACACCTTC
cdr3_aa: CATSGFWGAKTNYGYTF

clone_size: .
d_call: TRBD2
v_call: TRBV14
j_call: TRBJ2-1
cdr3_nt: TGTGCCAGCAGCCCTCTGCTAGCGGATTACAATGAGCAGTTCTTC
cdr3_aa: CASSPLLADYNEQFF

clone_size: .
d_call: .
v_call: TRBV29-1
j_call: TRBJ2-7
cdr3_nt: TGCAGCGTTGCCGGACCTGGCTCCGAGCAGTACTTC
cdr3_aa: CSVAGPGSEQYF

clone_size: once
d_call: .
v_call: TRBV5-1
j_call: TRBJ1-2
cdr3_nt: TGCGCCAGCAGACCCGACAGTAACTATGGCTACACCTTC
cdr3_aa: CASRPDSNYGYTF

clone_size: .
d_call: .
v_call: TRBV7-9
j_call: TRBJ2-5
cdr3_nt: TGTGCCAGCAGCATATACAGGGTTGAACAAGAGACCCAGTACTTC
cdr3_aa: CASSIYRVEQETQYF

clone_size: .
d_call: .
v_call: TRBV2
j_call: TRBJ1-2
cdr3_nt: TGTGCCAGCAGTGAAGTTACTGGGAAACGTGGCTACACCTTC
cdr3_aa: CASSEVTGKRGYTF

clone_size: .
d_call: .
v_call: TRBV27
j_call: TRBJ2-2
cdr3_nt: TGTGCCAGCAGTAGGGGCGCGAACACCGGGGAGCTGTTTTTT
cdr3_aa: CASSRGANTGELFF

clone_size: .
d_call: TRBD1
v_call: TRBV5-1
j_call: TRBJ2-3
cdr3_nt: TGCGCCAGCAGCTACTCGGACAGGCGGGTTTCAGATACGCAGTATTTT
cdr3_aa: CASSYSDRRVSDTQYF

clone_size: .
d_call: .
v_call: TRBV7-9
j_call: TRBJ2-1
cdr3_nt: TGTGCCAGCAGCGAACACAGGGTAATATGGAATGAGCAGTTCTTC
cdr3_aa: CASSEHRVIWNEQFF

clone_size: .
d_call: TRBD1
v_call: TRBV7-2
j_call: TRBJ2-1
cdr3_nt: TGTGCCAGCAGCCTTTCCGGGACAGCGCCCAATGAGCAGTTCTTC
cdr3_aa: CASSLSGTAPNEQFF

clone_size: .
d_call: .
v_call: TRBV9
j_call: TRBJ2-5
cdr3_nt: TGTGCCAGCAGTGCCAGCTGGAATCGGGAGACCCAGTACTTC
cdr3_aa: CASSASWNRETQYF

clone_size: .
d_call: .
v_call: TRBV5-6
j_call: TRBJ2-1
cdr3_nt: TGTGCCAGCAGCTTGGCCGGAGGCAATGAGCAGTTCTTC
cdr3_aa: CASSLAGGNEQFF

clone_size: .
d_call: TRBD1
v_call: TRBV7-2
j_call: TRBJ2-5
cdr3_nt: TGTGCCAGCAGCTTAGTAGCCGCTTCAGGGGGCGAGACCCAGTACTTC
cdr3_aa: CASSLVAASGGETQYF

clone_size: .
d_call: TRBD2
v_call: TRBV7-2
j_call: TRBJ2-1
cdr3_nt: TGTGCCAGCAGCACCGATACTAGCGGGAGAGGCGATGAGCAGTTCTTC
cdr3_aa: CASSTDTSGRGDEQFF

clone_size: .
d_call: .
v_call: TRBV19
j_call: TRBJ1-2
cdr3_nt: TGTGCCAGTAGTATTACAGAAAACTATGGCTACACCTTC
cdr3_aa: CASSITENYGYTF

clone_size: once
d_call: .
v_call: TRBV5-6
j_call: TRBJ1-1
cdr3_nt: TGTGCCAGCAGCCCGAGGCCGAACACTGAAGCTTTCTTT
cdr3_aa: CASSPRPNTEAFF

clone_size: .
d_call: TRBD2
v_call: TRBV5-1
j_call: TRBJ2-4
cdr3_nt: TGCGCCAGCAGCTTGGCCCGAAGCGGGAGAGGGGACGAGGGGGACATTCAGTACTTC
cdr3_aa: CASSLARSGRGDEGDIQYF

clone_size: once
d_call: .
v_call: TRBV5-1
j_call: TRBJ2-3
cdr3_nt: TGCGCCAGCAGCTCGGGATCCACAGATACGCAGTATTTT
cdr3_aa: CASSSGSTDTQYF

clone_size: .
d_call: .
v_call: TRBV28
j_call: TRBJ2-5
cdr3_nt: TGTGCCAGCAGTTTGGTTTCCGTCCAAGAGACCCAGTACTTC
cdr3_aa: CASSLVSVQETQYF

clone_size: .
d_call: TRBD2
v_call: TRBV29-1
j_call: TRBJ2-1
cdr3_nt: TGCAGCGTTGAACTCGGACTAGCGGGAGGCCACAATGAGCAGTTCTTC
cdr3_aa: CSVELGLAGGHNEQFF

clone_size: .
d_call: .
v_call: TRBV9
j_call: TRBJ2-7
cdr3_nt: TGTGCCAGCAGCGTAGAGGCCAGGGGGGACGAGCAGTACTTC
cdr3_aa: CASSVEARGDEQYF

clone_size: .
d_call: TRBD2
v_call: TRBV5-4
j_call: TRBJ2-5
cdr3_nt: TGTGCCAGCAGAGATATAGCGGGAGCGGGGATTGCCCAAGAGACCCAGTACTTC
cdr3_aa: CASRDIAGAGIAQETQYF

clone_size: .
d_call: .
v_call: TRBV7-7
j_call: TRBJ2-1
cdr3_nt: TGTGCCAGCAGTTATGACAGGCACAATGAGCAGTTCTTC
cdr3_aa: CASSYDRHNEQFF

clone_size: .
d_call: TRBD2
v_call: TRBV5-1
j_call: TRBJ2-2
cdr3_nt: TGCGCCAGCACCCGGATGGCTAGCGGGAGTACCGGGGAGCTGTTTTTT
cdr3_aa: CASTRMASGSTGELFF

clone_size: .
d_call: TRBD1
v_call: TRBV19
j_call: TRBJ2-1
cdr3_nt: TGTGCCAGTAGTATCCCAAAACAGGGGCTATACAATGAGCAGTTCTTC
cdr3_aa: CASSIPKQGLYNEQFF

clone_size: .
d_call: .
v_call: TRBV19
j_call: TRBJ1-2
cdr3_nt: TGTGCCAGTAGTACTACTGGGACAAGCTATGGCTACACCTTC
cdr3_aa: CASSTTGTSYGYTF

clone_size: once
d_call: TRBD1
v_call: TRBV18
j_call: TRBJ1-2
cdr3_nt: TGTGCCAGCTCAACCCGAGGACAGGGGAGGGAAAACTATGGCTACACCTTC
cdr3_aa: CASSTRGQGRENYGYTF

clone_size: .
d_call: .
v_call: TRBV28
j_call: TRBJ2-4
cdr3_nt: TGTGCCAGCAGTCCCCCAGGGTTCGCCAAAAACATTCAGTACTTC
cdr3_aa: CASSPPGFAKNIQYF

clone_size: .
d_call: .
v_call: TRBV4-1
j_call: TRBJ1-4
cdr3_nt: TGCGCCAGCAGCCAAAAGAGAGTGACTACTAATGAAAAACTGTTTTTT
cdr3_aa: CASSQKRVTTNEKLFF

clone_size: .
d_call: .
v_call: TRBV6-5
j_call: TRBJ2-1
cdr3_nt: TGTGCCAGCAGTTTACTCGGGAAATACAATGAGCAGTTCTTC
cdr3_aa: CASSLLGKYNEQFF

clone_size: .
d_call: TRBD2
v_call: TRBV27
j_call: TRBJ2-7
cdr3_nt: TGTGCCAGCAGTTTTACTAGCGGGAGATTAAACGAGCAGTACTTC
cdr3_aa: CASSFTSGRLNEQYF

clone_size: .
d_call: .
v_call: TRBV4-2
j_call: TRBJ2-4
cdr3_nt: TGTGCCAGCAGCCAAGACCCCGGGCAGGGCGGAAACATTCAGTACTTC
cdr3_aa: CASSQDPGQGGNIQYF

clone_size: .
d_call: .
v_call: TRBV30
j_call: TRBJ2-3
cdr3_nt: TGTGCCTGGACAGGGATCGGCACAGATACGCAGTATTTT
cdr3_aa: CAWTGIGTDTQYF

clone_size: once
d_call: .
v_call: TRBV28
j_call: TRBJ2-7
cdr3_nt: TGTGCCAGCACTTCCTCATACCCCGGGACCAGAGTCAGGGAGCAGTACTTC
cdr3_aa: CASTSSYPGTRVREQYF

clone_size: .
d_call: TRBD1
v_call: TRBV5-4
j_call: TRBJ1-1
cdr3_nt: TGTGCCAGCAGCACCGACAGGGTAAACACTGAAGCTTTCTTT
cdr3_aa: CASSTDRVNTEAFF

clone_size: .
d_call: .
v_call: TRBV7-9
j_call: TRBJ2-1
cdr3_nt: TGTGCCAGCAGCCCTACCCCGACTAGCTCCTACAATGAGCAGTTCTTC
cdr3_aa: CASSPTPTSSYNEQFF

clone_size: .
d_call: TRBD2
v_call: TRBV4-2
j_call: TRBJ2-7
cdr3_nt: TGTGCCAGCAGCCAGTTGGCCGGGACTAGCGGAGCCTACGAGCAGTACTTC
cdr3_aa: CASSQLAGTSGAYEQYF

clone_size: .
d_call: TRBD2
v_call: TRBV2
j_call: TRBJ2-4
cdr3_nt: TGTGCCAGCAGTGTTCAGCGGGGCCTAGCCAAAAACATTCAGTACTTC
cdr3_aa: CASSVQRGLAKNIQYF

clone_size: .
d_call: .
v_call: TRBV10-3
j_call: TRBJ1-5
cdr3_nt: TGTGCCATCAGTGAGAACGCCGGGACGGGTCAGCCCCAGCATTTT
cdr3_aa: CAISENAGTGQPQHF

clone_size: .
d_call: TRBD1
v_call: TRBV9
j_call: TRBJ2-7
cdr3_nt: TGTGCCAGCAGCGTAGATGGACAGGTCATCAACGAGCAGTACTTC
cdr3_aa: CASSVDGQVINEQYF

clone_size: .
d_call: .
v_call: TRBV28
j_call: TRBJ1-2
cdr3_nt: TGTGCCAGCAGTTTAAGCAGGCTCCTGGACCTTGGCTACACCTTC
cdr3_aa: CASSLSRLLDLGYTF

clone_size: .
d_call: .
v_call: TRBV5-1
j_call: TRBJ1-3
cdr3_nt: TGCGCCAGCAGCCAGGACGGAGGAAACACCATATATTTT
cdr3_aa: CASSQDGGNTIYF

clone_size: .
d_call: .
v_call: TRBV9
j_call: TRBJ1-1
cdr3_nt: TGTGCCAGCAGCGTAGCCCCAACAGTACTGAACACTGAAGCTTTCTTT
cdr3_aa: CASSVAPTVLNTEAFF

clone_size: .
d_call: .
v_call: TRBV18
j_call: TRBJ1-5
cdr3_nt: TGTGCCAGCTCGCTCAAATCAGGGGATCAGCCCCAGCATTTT
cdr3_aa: CASSLKSGDQPQHF

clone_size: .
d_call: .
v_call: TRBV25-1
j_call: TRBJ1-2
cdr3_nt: TGTGCCAGCAGTCCCATAGAGGGGACCCTCTATGGCTACACCTTC
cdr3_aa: CASSPIEGTLYGYTF

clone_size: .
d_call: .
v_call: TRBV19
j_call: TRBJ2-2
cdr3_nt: TGTGCCAGTAGTATAGCGGGGCCCCGAACCGGGGAGCTGTTTTTT
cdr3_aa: CASSIAGPRTGELFF

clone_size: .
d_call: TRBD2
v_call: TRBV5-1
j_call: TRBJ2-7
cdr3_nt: TGCGCCAGCAGCGTCCGCGGGAGATCCTACGAGCAGTACTTC
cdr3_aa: CASSVRGRSYEQYF

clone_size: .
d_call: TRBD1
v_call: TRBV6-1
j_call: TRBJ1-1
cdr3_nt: TGTGCCAGCATCTTCGGACAGGGGGGCACTGAAGCTTTCTTT
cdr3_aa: CASIFGQGGTEAFF

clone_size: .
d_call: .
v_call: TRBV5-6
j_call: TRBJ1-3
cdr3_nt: TGTGCCAGCAGCTTGCCGGGGGCTGGAAACACCATATATTTT
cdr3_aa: CASSLPGAGNTIYF

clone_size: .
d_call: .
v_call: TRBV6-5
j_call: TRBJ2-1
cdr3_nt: TGTGCCAGCAGAGGACAGACCGCTTACAATGAGCAGTTCTTC
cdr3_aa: CASRGQTAYNEQFF

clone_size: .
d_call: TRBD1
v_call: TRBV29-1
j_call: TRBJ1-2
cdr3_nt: TGCAGCGTTGGTGGGACAGGGTTTGATTTGAGTGGCTACACCTTC
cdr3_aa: CSVGGTGFDLSGYTF

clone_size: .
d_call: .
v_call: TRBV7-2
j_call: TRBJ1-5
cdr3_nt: TGTGCCAGCAGCCTGAACGGACAGCCCCAGCATTTT
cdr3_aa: CASSLNGQPQHF